This TCR beta chain emerged from a study of blood T cell repertoires in COVID-19. Study as a whole: Collection of acute and convalescent COVID-19 samples took place in the United States, Italy and Spain. Sample material is recorded as cDNA or gDNA derived from T cells, B-cell-depleted T cells, or PBMCs.

V was clipped by 5 bases and J by 2 bases; unmatched bases: 6. In germline, CDR1 is SGHTA, CDR2 FQGNSA. This CDR3 is 14 amino acids long. In the original workflow: Estimated nucleated cell counts came from reference gene primer amplification. Data came from immunoSEQ multiplex PCR; TCRdb stores just in-frame clones and leaves some out. That table furnishes V, J and clone size, whereas the DNA furnished D and trimming. Found here are about 250,000 clones, around three quarters of them singletons; the top ten hold 3.3%. The receptor was derived from a woman of 80 years or more with acute or convalescent COVID-19. Specimen: peripheral blood. J is TRBJ2-7 and V is TRBV7-2; 7 bases fit TRBD2. The DNA for the CDR3 is TGTGCCAGCAGCACTCAAGCGGGGCCCTACGAGCAGTACTTC. This codes for CASSTQAGPYEQYF.